This T cell receptor (beta chain) stems from a study of cytotoxic CD8 clonotypes in ibrutinib-treated CLL. Across the study: Following a median 12 months of treatment, with a range of 6 to 36, response samples were taken. General study results and limits: Baseline clonality, higher than in age-matched healthy donors, tracked circulating CD8+ T-cell counts.

Details on this clone: Its matching antigen is unknown.

This CDR3 is 12 amino acids long. Germline CDR1 LNHDA, CDR2 SQIVND (reference sequence). V lost 3 bases, J lost 10 bases, and 12 bases lay in between. The sequencing depth, 1 in 200,000 to 1 in 1 million T cells, was the target. Only in-frame clones appear in the TCRdb table, and some are missing; sequencing was by immunoSEQ multiplex PCR. This table holds about 28,000 clones, roughly 60% found once. V gene TRBV19 combines with J gene TRBJ1-1; D is unclear. The source material was PBMCs, sampled before ibrutinib treatment. The receptor was isolated from a human donor with chronic lymphocytic leukemia. CDR3 sequence reads: CASSIGPNGAFF. The DNA for the CDR3 is TGTGCCAGTAGTATTGGCCCCAACGGAGCTTTCTTT.